This T cell receptor (beta chain) was recorded in a study of naive and memory T cell subsets. Germline CDR1 and CDR2: SGHAT and FQNNGV. There are 19 residues in the CDR3. V shed 1 base and J shed 2 bases, with 21 bases lying between them. An equimolar mix of two oligonucleotides served as the beta constant-region primer for TRBC1 and TRBC2. Ligated cDNA was amplified by four rounds of PCR with nested alpha and beta constant-region primers and SP2. TCRdb reanalysed the UMI-ligation and nested PCR reads using MiXCR and keeps one entry per CDR3 protein. The sample lists around 100,000 distinct CDR3 sequences; around 13% were seen once. Overnight CMV lysate stimulation of fresh PBMCs defined donor CMV status by CD4+ IFNgamma. Cells stained for CD3, CD4, CD8, CD45RA and CD27 were sorted into four subsets. General study points: A few larger clonotypes appeared in naive repertoires, especially CD8, possibly memory cells re-expressing CD45RA. Gini index rose across naive, CM, EM and EMRA in CD4 and CD8.

In the case of this clonotype: Antigen: not known.

Sequencing input: naive CD8+ T cells from blood. The V call is TRBV11-2, the J call TRBJ2-1, with D possibly TRBD1 on 6 matching bases. This TCR was recovered from a human donor in good health. This CDR3 is CASSLAALIQGYPYNEQFF. CDR3 nucleotide sequence: TGTGCCAGCAGCTTAGCCGCCCTGATACAGGGTTACCCCTACAATGAGCAGTTCTTC.